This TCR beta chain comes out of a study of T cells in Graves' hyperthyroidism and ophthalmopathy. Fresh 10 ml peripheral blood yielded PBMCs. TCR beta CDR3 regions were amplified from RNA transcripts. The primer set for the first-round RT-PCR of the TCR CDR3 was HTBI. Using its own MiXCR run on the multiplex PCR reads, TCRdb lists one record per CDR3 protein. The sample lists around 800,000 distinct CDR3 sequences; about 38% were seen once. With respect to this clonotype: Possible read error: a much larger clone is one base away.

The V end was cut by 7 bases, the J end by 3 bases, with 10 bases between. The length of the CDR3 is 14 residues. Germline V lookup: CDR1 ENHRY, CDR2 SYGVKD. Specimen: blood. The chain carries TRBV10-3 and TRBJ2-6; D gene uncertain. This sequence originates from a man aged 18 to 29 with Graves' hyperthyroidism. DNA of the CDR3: TGTGCCATCAAGGTGTCCGGTGGGGCCAACGTCCTGACTTTC. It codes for CAIKVSGGANVLTF.